The 30 T cell receptor beta chains below all came from one sample that was sequenced in a study of CD8+ T cells in alopecia areata. Extracted from the samples, RNA was reverse transcribed into cDNA to serve as the sequencing template. Data came from immunoSEQ multiplex PCR; TCRdb stores just in-frame clones and leaves some out. The sample contains about 98,000 clones, under 45% of which appear only once. The sequenced sample consisted of CD4+ T cells sorted from blood. The receptors originated from a human donor with alopecia areata.

The chain has TRBV25-1 and TRBJ1-2; D unresolved. Germline values: CDR1 MGHDK, CDR2 SYGVNS. There are 12 residues in the CDR3. V gave up 2 bases and J gave up 9 bases, with 10 bases separating them. The CDR3 bases are TGTGCCAGCAGTGAAGTAGAGGGCCGCTACACCTTC. Its protein product is CASSEVEGRYTF.

This clone was seen only a few times. CDR3: CASSWGGPNSNQPQHF. In DNA form, the CDR3 reads TGTGCCAGCAGCTGGGGAGGACCAAATAGCAATCAGCCCCAGCATTTT. V and J are TRBV5-6 and TRBJ1-5, with D unclear. There are 16 residues in the CDR3. Germline V gives CDR1 SGHDT, CDR2 YYEEEE. V was cut by 3 bases and J by 0 bases, with 13 bases left in between. The whole variable domain, filled in from reference TRBV5-6 and TRBJ1-5, reads DAGVTQSPTHLIKTRGQQVTLRCSPKSGHDTVSWYQQALGQGPQFIFQYYEEEERQRGNFPDRFSGHQFPNYSSELNVNALLLGDSALYLCASSWGGPNSNQPQHFGDGTRLSIL.

This clone was observed at least ten times. This chain uses TRBV7-2 with TRBJ1-2; unclear D gene. The V and J ends lost 3 bases and 0 bases respectively, with 5 bases between them. Germline V gene data show CDR1 as SGHTA and CDR2 as FQGNSA. The CDR3 has 13 amino acids. CDR3 sequence (DNA): TGTGCCAGCAGCTTTGGGTCTAACTATGGCTACACCTTC. Translated: CASSFGSNYGYTF.

This clone was seen more than once but under ten times. The chain joins TRBV5-1 to TRBJ2-1; TRBD1 might be the D (7 bases). Germline V gene sequence: CDR1 SGHRS, CDR2 YFSETQ. Trimming stripped 0 bases from V and 0 bases from J, with 10 bases between. The CDR3 is made up of 16 amino acids. The CDR3 protein is CASSLGGTDSYNEQFF. The DNA of the CDR3 is TGCGCCAGCAGCTTGGGCGGGACAGACTCCTACAATGAGCAGTTCTTC.

V gene TRBV2 combines with J gene TRBJ2-3, with TRBD1 matching over 8 bases. J gave up 2 bases and V 6 bases, and 7 bases lay outside the gene matches. This CDR3 comprises 15 residues. The germline gives CDR1 SNHLY, CDR2 FYNNEI. This chain's CDR3 is CASRIDRGYTDTQYF. Here the CDR3 DNA reads TGTGCCAGCAGGATAGACAGGGGATACACAGATACGCAGTATTTT.

CDR3 DNA sequence: TGTGCCAGCAGCTACGGACAGGGCTACTACGAGCAGTACTTC. Translated: CASSYGQGYYEQYF. The rearrangement links TRBV5-6 to TRBJ2-7, with 8 bases identical to TRBD1. Germline V gene data show CDR1 as SGHDT and CDR2 as YYEEEE. CDR3 length: 14 residues. After removal of 3 bases from V and 3 bases from J, the junction contained 5 bases not matched to a gene.

This rearrangement joins TRBV28 to TRBJ2-3, with 10 bases lining up with TRBD1. The CDR3 has 15 residues. The V gene's germline CDR1 is MDHEN and CDR2 SYDVKM. The junction had 9 bases not matched to a gene; V was cut back by 8 bases and J by 4 bases. The CDR3 DNA sequence: TGTGCCAGCGGCATTGACAGGGGGCTGGCAGATACGCAGTATTTT. This gives the protein CASGIDRGLADTQYF.

This CDR3 reads CASSQDITDTQYF. CDR3 coding DNA: TGCGCCAGCAGCCAGGACATCACAGATACGCAGTATTTT. The gene calls are TRBV5-1 and TRBJ2-3; a weak D match, TRBD1 (5 bases). Germline loops: CDR1 SGHRS, CDR2 YFSETQ. V lost 4 bases and J 2 bases, leaving 8 bases between the germline ends. The CDR3 runs 13 residues. The whole variable domain, filled in from reference TRBV5-1 and TRBJ2-3, reads KAGVTQTPRYLIKTRGQQVTLSCSPISGHRSVSWYQQTPGQGLQFLFEYFSETQRNKGNFPGRFSGRQFSNSRSEMNVSTLELGDSALYLCASSQDITDTQYFGPGTRLTVL.

The genes are TRBV29-1 and TRBJ2-1, with 10 nucleotides matching TRBD1. This CDR3 comprises 12 residues. V lost 8 bases, J lost 7 bases, and 5 bases stayed unmatched. Germline CDR1 SQVTM, CDR2 ANQGSEA. The CDR3 protein is CSTGQGMNEQFF. CDR3 coding DNA: TGCAGCACGGGACAGGGGATGAATGAGCAGTTCTTC.

The V call is TRBV29-1, the J call TRBJ1-5, with D possibly matching TRBD1 (5 bases). From germline, CDR1 is SQVTM and CDR2 ANQGSEA. The CDR3 consists of 15 residues. Trimming took off 8 bases at V and 4 bases at J, with 21 bases between the two ends. CDR3 region: CSRGQHENKNQPQHF. CDR3 sequence (DNA): TGCAGCAGGGGCCAGCACGAAAACAAAAATCAGCCCCAGCATTTT.

This chain's CDR3 is CSVERASNNEQFF. For the CDR3, the DNA is TGCAGCGTTGAGCGGGCCAGCAACAATGAGCAGTTCTTC. This chain links TRBV29-1 with TRBJ2-1; TRBD2 might be the D (5 bases). This CDR3 region has 13 residues. CDR1 is SQVTM, CDR2 ANQGSEA, per germline. V dropped 3 bases and J dropped 5 bases, with 11 bases sitting between them.

The rearrangement uses TRBV5-1 and TRBJ2-5, with D uncertain. V was trimmed by 4 bases and J by 4 bases, leaving 11 bases between them. Germline lookup yields CDR1 SGHRS and CDR2 YFSETQ. The CDR3 runs to 13 residues. CDR3 in amino acids: CASSGQTRETQYF. The CDR3 coding sequence is TGCGCCAGCAGCGGGCAGACTCGAGAGACCCAGTACTTC.

The V gene is TRBV29-1, the J gene TRBJ2-3; tentative D call: TRBD2 (5 bases). Per germline, CDR1 SQVTM and CDR2 ANQGSEA. The CDR3 runs 13 residues. Trimming took off 3 bases at V and 6 bases at J, with 13 bases between the two ends. CDR3 nucleotides: TGCAGCGTTGATTTAGAGGGCGGGGATACGCAGTATTTT. Translating gives CSVDLEGGDTQYF.

This clone showed up many times. The rearrangement joins TRBV4-1 to TRBJ2-2, with 9 bases lining up with TRBD1. CDR1 and CDR2 from the germline V gene are MGHRA and YSYEKL. CDR3 length equals 16 residues. Trimming took 2 bases from V and 5 from J; bases not matched to a gene: 6. The CDR3 protein is CASSQTGTGSTGELFF. CDR3 sequence (DNA): TGCGCCAGCAGCCAAACCGGGACAGGGTCAACCGGGGAGCTGTTTTTT.

The chain combines TRBV30 with TRBJ1-1; 9 positions agree with TRBD1. The CDR3 sequence is 15 residues long. J lost 2 bases, V lost 3 bases, and 7 bases had no gene match. Per the germline V gene, CDR1 is GTSNPN and CDR2 is SVGIG (reference sequence). The CDR3 DNA sequence: TGTGCCTGGAGATTTCGGGGACAGGGAAACACTGAAGCTTTCTTT. Protein: CAWRFRGQGNTEAFF.

V is TRBV29-1 and J is TRBJ1-5; the D is unclear. The CDR3 consists of 14 residues. Trimming cost V 2 bases and J 4 bases, with 12 bases left between them. Germline V CDR1 and CDR2: SQVTM, ANQGSEA. The DNA of the CDR3 is TGCAGCGTTGAATGGGCCGCCGAAAATCAGCCCCAGCATTTT. Amino acid sequence: CSVEWAAENQPQHF. The full variable domain, in which reference TRBV29-1 and TRBJ1-5 provide the parts outside the CDR3, is SAVISQKPSRDICQRGTSLTIQCQVDSQVTMMFWYRQQPGQSLTLIATANQGSEATYESGFVIDKFPISRPNLTFSTLTVSNMSPEDSSIYLCSVEWAAENQPQHFGDGTRLSIL.

This clone was picked up a small number of times. The V call is TRBV29-1, the J call TRBJ2-7; no reliable D call. The V end lost 4 bases, the J end lost 2 bases, and 9 bases lay between the germline ends. Germline lookup yields CDR1 SQVTM and CDR2 ANQGSEA. The CDR3 spans 12 residues. The CDR3 sequence is CSVGRAAYEQYF. The CDR3 bases are TGCAGCGTTGGAAGGGCGGCCTACGAGCAGTACTTC.

This clone was detected only a few times. This chain uses TRBV7-9 with TRBJ2-5; 7 bases are shared with TRBD1. CDR1 and CDR2 from the germline V gene are SEHNR and FQNEAQ (reference sequence). CDR3 length: 15 amino acids. With V trimmed by 6 bases and J by 2 bases, 9 bases remained unmatched. The CDR3 spells CASRSRQGRQETQYF. CDR3 DNA sequence: TGTGCCAGCAGATCAAGACAGGGTCGGCAAGAGACCCAGTACTTC. Full variable domain (outside the CDR3, taken from reference TRBV7-9 and TRBJ2-5): DTGVSQNPRHKITKRGQNVTFRCDPISEHNRLYWYRQTLGQGPEFLTYFQNEAQLEKSRLLSDRFSAERPKGSFSTLEIQRTEQGDSAMYLCASRSRQGRQETQYFGPGTRLLVL.

The J gene is TRBJ2-6, the V gene TRBV7-9; maybe TRBD1 (6 bases). Per germline, CDR1 SEHNR and CDR2 FQNEAQ (reference sequence). V gave up 7 bases and J gave up 2 bases, with 18 bases separating them. The CDR3 has 17 residues. CDR3 residues: CASTPLDRTAGANVLTF. CDR3 bases: TGTGCCAGCACCCCTTTGGACAGAACCGCTGGGGCCAACGTCCTGACTTTC.

This clone has a handful of counts. The V call is TRBV30, the J call TRBJ1-2, with a possible D match to TRBD1 (5 bases). This CDR3 contains 11 residues. The germline CDR1 and CDR2 sequences are GTSNPN and SVGIG (reference sequence). V was shortened by 8 bases and J by 4 bases, with 11 bases between the two germline ends. The CDR3 nucleotides are TGTGCCATCCGACAGAGCTATGGCTACACCTTC. Translated: CAIRQSYGYTF.

CDR3 coding DNA: TGTGCCAGCAGCTCCGAAGTCACTTCCTACGAGCAGTACTTC. It is translated as CASSSEVTSYEQYF. V gene TRBV14 combines with J gene TRBJ2-7; no reliable D call. Germline values: CDR1 SGHDN, CDR2 FVKESK. CDR3 length: 14 residues. The V end was cut by 5 bases, the J end by 1 base, with 12 bases between. Looking up the rest from reference TRBV14 and TRBJ2-7 gives the full variable domain: EAGVTQFPSHSVIEKGQTVTLRCDPISGHDNLYWYRRVMGKEIKFLLHFVKESKQDESGMPNNRFLAERTGGTYSTLKVQPAELEDSGVYFCASSSEVTSYEQYFGPGTRLTVT.

This clone has only a few counts. The rearrangement links TRBV29-1 to TRBJ2-3; TRBD1 aligns across 7 bases. V shed 5 bases and J 2 bases; nucleotides not matched to a gene: 4. This CDR3 region has 13 residues. Germline-derived CDR1 and CDR2 are SQVTM and ANQGSEA. CDR3 DNA: TGCAGCGTTAAAGGGACAGTCACAGATACGCAGTATTTT. Its protein product is CSVKGTVTDTQYF.

The chain couples TRBV29-1 to TRBJ2-7; TRBD1 matches at 7 bases. Germline-derived CDR1 and CDR2 are SQVTM and ANQGSEA. With V trimmed by 4 bases and J by 5 bases, 2 bases remained unmatched. This CDR3 spans 11 amino acids. CDR3 bases: TGCAGCGTTGGACAGGGCCACGAGCAGTACTTC. Encoded protein: CSVGQGHEQYF.

The chain recombines TRBV29-1 with TRBJ2-5; either TRBD1 or TRBD2 may supply D (5 bases each). This CDR3 has 16 residues. Germline CDR1 reads SQVTM; CDR2 reads ANQGSEA. The CDR3 sequence is CNPTGPWCFIWETQYF. In DNA, the CDR3 is TGCAACCCAACGGGGCCCTGGTGTTTTATTTGGGAGACCCAGTACTTC.

The chain joins TRBV28 to TRBJ2-7; the D is unclear. From germline, CDR1 is MDHEN and CDR2 SYDVKM. This CDR3 spans 17 amino acids. Between the trimmed V and J ends, which lost 4 bases and 2 bases, there was a span of 21 bases. The CDR3: CASSSYVRPAKTYEQYF. The CDR3 DNA reads TGTGCCAGCAGTTCCTACGTCCGGCCTGCAAAGACCTACGAGCAGTACTTC.

The CDR3, as DNA: TGTGCCAGCAGCGAAACTGGAGGAACCTACAATGAGCAGTTCTTC. It translates to CASSETGGTYNEQFF. The chain is built from TRBV9 and TRBJ2-1; a weak D match, TRBD2 (5 bases). From germline, CDR1 is SGDLS and CDR2 YYNGEE. This CDR3 comprises 15 residues. V was cut by 3 bases and J by 2 bases, with 12 bases left in between.

This clone was seen a handful of times. The chain recombines TRBV29-1 with TRBJ1-1; D is undetermined. CDR3 length: 17 residues. Germline CDR1 and CDR2: SQVTM and ANQGSEA. V was pared by 8 bases and J by 1 base, with 26 bases between. The CDR3 coding sequence is TGCAGCTTTTCCCCTCTAATAGACATGGAGGAGAACACTGAAGCTTTCTTT. The encoded protein is CSFSPLIDMEENTEAFF.

This clone was recorded a few times. The chain has TRBV29-1 and TRBJ1-1; 7 nucleotides match TRBD1. V dropped 4 bases and J dropped 0; count of bases not matched to a gene: 5. The CDR3 covers 14 residues. Germline V gene lookup returns CDR1 SQVTM and CDR2 ANQGSEA. CDR3 coding DNA: TGCAGCGTTGCTCAAACAGGGGTGAACACTGAAGCTTTCTTT. This gives the protein CSVAQTGVNTEAFF.

The gene calls are TRBV30 and TRBJ1-5; D uncertain. The CDR3 sequence is 13 residues long. Germline CDR1 is GTSNPN and CDR2 is SVGIG (reference sequence). Trimming took off 2 bases at V and 7 bases at J, with 12 bases between the two ends. CDR3 region: CAWSRAGDQPQHF. In DNA, the CDR3 is TGTGCCTGGAGTAGGGCAGGCGACCAGCCCCAGCATTTT.

This clone has just a few counts. The V call is TRBV29-1, the J call TRBJ1-2; unclear D gene. This CDR3 contains 13 residues. V was clipped by 5 bases and J by 8 bases, with 18 bases between them. Per germline, CDR1 SQVTM and CDR2 ANQGSEA. In nucleotides, the CDR3 is TGCAGCGTTCCGCGAAAAAGCTTAGGCGGCTACACCTTC. Protein product: CSVPRKSLGGYTF.